Sequencing of this TCR beta chain was carried out in a study of T cell changes during pregnancy in multiple sclerosis. CDR3 size: 12 residues. V was shortened by 9 bases and J by 1 base, with 9 bases between the two germline ends. The germline CDR1 and CDR2 sequences are ENHRY and SYGVKD. Some clones are missing from TCRdb's copy, which holds only in-frame ones; the method was immunoSEQ multiplex PCR. The table records approximately 60,000 clones, roughly 90% of them present only once. The genes are TRBV10-3 and TRBJ2-5; D remains ambiguous. The sequence was collected from a female donor in good health, enrolled as a control in a pregnancy study. Here the sequenced sample was peripheral blood, taken in the second trimester of pregnancy. The CDR3 spells CAISLSQETQYF. As DNA, the CDR3 is TGTGCCATATCCCTCTCCCAAGAGACCCAGTACTTC.